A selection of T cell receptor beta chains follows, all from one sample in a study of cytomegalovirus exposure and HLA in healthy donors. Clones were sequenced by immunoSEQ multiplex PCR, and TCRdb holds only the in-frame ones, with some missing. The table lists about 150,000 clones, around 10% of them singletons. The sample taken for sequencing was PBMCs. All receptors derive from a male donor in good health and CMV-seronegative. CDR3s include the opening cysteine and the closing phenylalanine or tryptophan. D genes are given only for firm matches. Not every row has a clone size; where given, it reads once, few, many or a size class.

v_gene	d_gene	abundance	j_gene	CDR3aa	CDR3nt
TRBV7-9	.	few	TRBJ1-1	CASSPDGQRTEAFF	TGTGCCAGCAGCCCTGATGGCCAGAGGACAGAAGCTTTCTTT
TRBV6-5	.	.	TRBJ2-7	CASSYSTGPYEQYF	TGTGCCAGCAGTTACTCGACAGGACCCTACGAGCAGTACTTC
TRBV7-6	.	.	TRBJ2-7	CASSFYAGSYEQYF	TGTGCCAGCAGTTTCTACGCGGGATCCTACGAGCAGTACTTC
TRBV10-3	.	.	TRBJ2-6	CAITRTPGANVLTF	TGTGCAATCACACGGACTCCTGGGGCCAACGTCCTGACTTTC
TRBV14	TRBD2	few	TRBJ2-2	CASSQGTSGVRTGELFF	TGTGCCAGCAGCCAAGGGACTAGCGGGGTGCGGACCGGGGAGCTGTTTTTT
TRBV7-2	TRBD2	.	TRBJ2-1	CASSPLGGGGAGEQFF	TGTGCCAGCAGCCCCTTGGGGGGCGGGGGGGCTGGTGAGCAGTTCTTC
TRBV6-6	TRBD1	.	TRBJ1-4	CASSDPQGAIEKLFF	TGTGCCAGCAGTGACCCACAGGGGGCCATTGAAAAACTGTTTTTT
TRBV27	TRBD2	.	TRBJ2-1	CASSSRTSSQFF	TGTGCCAGCAGTTCCCGGACTAGCTCCCAGTTCTTC
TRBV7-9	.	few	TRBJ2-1	CASSSNFGIYNEQFF	TGTGCCAGCAGCAGTAACTTCGGGATCTACAATGAGCAGTTCTTC
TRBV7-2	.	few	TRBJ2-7	CASSLFTYEQYF	TGTGCCAGCAGCTTATTTACCTACGAGCAGTACTTC
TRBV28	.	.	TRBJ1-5	CASSPGQNNQPQHF	TGTGCCAGCAGCCCCGGACAGAACAATCAGCCCCAGCATTTT
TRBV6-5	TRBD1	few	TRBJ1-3	CASSLQGEPGNTIYF	TGTGCCAGCAGTTTACAGGGGGAACCTGGAAACACCATATATTTT
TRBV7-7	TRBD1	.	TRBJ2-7	CASSAGQGASEQYF	TGTGCTAGCAGCGCAGGACAGGGGGCGAGCGAGCAGTACTTC
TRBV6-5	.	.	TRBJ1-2	CASSYTNTGNYGYTF	TGTGCCAGCAGTTACACTAACACAGGGAACTATGGCTACACCTTC
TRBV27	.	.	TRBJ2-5	CASSLRGGETQYF	TGTGCCAGCAGTCTCCGAGGGGGAGAGACCCAGTACTTC
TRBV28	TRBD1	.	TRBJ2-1	CASSVPGQGAGEQFF	TGTGCCAGCAGCGTACCGGGACAGGGGGCGGGTGAGCAGTTCTTC
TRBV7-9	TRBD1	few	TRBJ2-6	CASTTDRGAGANVLTF	TGTGCCAGCACCACCGACAGGGGAGCTGGGGCCAACGTCCTGACTTTC
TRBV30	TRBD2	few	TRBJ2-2	CAWGGENTGELFF	TGTGCCTGGGGGGGGGAAAACACCGGGGAGCTGTTTTTT
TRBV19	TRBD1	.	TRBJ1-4	CASSDRVGNEKLFF	TGTGCCAGTAGTGACAGGGTTGGTAATGAAAAACTGTTTTTT
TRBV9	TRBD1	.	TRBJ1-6	CASRRGLNSPLHF	TGTGCCAGCAGAAGGGGGCTTAATTCACCCCTCCACTTT
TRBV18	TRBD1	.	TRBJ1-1	CASSPRQGRGNTEAFF	TGTGCCAGCTCACCACGACAGGGTCGAGGGAACACTGAAGCTTTCTTT
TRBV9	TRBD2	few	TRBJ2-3	CASSARASGRNTQYF	TGTGCCAGCAGCGCCCGGGCTAGCGGGAGAAATACGCAGTATTTT
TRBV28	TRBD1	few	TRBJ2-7	CATSRPGTGFHEQYF	TGTGCCACCAGTAGACCCGGGACAGGGTTCCACGAGCAGTACTTC
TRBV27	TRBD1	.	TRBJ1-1	CASRLQGVFTEAFF	TGTGCCAGCAGACTCCAGGGGGTTTTCACTGAAGCTTTCTTT
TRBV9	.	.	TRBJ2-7	CASSVGRGNAYEQYF	TGTGCCAGCAGCGTAGGTAGAGGGAACGCCTACGAGCAGTACTTC
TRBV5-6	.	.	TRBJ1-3	CASSLGSRNTIYF	TGTGCCAGCAGCTTGGGCTCTAGAAACACCATATATTTT